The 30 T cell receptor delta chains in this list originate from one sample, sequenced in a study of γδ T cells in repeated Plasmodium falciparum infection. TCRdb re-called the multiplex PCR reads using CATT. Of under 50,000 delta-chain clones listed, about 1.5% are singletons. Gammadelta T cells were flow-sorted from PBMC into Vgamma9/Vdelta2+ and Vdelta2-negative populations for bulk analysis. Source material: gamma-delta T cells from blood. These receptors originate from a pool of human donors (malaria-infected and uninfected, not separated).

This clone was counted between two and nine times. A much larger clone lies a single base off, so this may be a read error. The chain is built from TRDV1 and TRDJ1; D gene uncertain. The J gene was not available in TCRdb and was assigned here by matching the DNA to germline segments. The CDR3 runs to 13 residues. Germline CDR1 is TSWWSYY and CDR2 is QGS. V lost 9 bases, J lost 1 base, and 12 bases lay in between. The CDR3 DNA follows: TGTGCTCTCGGGAAGCCTTTCACCGATAAACTCATCTTT. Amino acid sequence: CALGKPFTDKLIF.

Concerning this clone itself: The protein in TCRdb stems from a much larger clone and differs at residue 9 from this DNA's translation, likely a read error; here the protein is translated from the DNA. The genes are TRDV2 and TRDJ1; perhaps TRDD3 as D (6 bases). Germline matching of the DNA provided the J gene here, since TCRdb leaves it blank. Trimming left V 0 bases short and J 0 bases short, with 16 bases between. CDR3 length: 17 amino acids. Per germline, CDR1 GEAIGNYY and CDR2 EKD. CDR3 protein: CACDTGRGNQYTDKLIF. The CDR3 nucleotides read TGTGCCTGTGACACCGGGAGGGGGAACCAGTACACCGATAAACTCATCTTT.

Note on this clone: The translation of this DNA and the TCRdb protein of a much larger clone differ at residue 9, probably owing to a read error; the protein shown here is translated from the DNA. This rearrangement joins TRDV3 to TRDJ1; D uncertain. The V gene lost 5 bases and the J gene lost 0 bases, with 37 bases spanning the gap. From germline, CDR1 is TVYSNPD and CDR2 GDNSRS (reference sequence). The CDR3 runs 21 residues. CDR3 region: CAANKPPPASTGQGYTDKLIF. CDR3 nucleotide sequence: TGTGCCGCTAATAAACCTCCCCCTGCATCTACCGGCCAGGGGTACACCGATAAACTCATCTTT. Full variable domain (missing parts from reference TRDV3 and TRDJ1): CDKVTQSSPDQTVASGSEVVLLCTYDTVYSNPDLFWYRIRPDYSFQFVFYGDNSRSEGADFTQGRFSVKHILTQKAFHLVISPVRTEDSATYYCAANKPPPASTGQGYTDKLIFGKGTRVTVEP.

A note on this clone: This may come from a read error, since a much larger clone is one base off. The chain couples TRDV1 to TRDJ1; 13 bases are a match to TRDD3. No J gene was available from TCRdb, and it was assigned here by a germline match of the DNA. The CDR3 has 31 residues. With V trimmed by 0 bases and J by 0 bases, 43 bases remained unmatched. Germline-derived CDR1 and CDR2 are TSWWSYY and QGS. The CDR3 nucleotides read TGTGCTCTTGGGGAACTAACTCCTTCCTTGTACCCACTGGGGGATACGCCCCCCCTCGAGGAGATAGTCCAGTACACCGATAAACTCATCTTT. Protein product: CALGELTPSLYPLGDTPPLEEIVQYTDKLIF.

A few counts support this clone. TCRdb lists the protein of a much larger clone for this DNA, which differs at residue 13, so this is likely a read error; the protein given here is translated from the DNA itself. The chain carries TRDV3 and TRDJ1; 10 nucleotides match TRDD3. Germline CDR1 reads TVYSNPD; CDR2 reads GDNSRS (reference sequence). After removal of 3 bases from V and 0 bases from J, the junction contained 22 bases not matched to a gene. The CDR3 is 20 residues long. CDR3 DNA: TGTGCCTTCATCCCGTTGCTAGTGGGGGATACCCCGGTGTACACCGATAAACTCATCTTT. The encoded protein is CAFIPLLVGDTPVYTDKLIF.

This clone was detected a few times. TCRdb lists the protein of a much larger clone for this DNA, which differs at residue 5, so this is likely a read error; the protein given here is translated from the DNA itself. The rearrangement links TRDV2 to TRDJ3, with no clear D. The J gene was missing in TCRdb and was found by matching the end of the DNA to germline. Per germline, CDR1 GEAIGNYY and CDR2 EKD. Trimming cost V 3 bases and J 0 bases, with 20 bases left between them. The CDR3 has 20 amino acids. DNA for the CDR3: TGTGCCTGTGACCCCCTCTCGGACGTCCCCCGCTCCTGGGACACCCGACAGATGTTTTTC. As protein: CACDPLSDVPRSWDTRQMFF.

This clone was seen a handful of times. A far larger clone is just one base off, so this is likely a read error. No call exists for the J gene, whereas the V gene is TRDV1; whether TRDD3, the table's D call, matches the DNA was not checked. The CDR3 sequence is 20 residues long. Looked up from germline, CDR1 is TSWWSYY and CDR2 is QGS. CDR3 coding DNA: TGTGCTCTTGGCCTACGGGGACTCTGGGGATCCACCTCTTACACCGATAAACTCATCTTC. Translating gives CALGLRGLWGSTSYTDKLIF.

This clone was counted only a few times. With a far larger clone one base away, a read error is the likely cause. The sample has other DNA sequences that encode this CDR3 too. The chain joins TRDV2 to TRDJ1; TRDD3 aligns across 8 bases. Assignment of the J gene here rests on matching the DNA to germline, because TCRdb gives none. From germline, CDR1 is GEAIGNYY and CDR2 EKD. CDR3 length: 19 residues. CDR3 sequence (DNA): TGTGCCTGTGACACCGTTATCCAACTGGGGGTTCGGCACACTGATAAACTCATCTTT. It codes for CACDTVIQLGVRHTDKLIF.

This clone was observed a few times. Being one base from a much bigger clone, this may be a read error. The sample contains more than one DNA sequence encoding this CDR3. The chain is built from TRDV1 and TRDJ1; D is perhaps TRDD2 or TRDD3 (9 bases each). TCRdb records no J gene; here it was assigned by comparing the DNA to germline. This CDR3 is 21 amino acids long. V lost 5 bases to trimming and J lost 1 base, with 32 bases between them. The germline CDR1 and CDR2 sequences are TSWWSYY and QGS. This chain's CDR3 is CALGLTFLPVLGDNPTDKLIF. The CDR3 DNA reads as TGTGCTCTTGGGCTAACCTTCCTACCCGTACTGGGGGACAATCCCACCGATAAACTCATCTTT.

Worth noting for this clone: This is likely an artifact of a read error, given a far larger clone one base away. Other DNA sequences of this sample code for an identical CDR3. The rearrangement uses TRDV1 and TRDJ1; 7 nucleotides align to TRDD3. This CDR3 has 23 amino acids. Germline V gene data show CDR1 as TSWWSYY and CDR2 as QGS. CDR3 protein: CALGSHPPPLGLGICEHTDKLIF. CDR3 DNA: TGCGCTCTTGGGTCACATCCTCCCCCCCTGGGCTTGGGGATATGCGAACACACCGATAAACTCATCTTT.

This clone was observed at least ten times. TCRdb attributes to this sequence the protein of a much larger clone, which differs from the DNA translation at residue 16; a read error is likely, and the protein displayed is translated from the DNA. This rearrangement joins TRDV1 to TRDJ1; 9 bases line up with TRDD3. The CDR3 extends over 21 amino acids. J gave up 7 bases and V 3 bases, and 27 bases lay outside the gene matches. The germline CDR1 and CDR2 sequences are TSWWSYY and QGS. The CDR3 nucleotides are TGTGCTCTTGGGGAGGGGGCCCCCTCGTGGTACTGGGGGACATCGAAGGGTAAACTCATCTTT. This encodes CALGEGAPSWYWGTSKGKLIF.

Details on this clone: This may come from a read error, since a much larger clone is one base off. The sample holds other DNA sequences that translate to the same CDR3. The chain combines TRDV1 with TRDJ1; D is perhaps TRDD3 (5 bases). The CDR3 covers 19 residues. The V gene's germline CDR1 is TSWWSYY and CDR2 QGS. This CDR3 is CALGELHLFKGPSTDKLIF. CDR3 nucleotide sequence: TGTGCCCTTGGGGAACTACACCTCTTTAAAGGTCCGAGCACCGATAAACTCATCTTT.

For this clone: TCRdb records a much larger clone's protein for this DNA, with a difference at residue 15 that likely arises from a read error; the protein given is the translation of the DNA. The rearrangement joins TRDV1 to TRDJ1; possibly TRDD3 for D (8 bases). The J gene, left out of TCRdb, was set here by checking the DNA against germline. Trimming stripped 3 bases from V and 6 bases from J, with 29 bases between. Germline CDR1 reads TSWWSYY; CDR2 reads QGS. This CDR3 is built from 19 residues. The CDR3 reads CALGDVVPTLLGAPNKLIF. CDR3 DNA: TGTGCTCTTGGGGACGTGGTTCCTACGCTACTGGGGGCTCCCAATAAACTCATCTTT.

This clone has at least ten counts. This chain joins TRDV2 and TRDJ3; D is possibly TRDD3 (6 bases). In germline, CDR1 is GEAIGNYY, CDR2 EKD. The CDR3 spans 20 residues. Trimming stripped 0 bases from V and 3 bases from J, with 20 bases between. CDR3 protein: CACDTGVLGSWRWDTRQMFF. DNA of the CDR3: TGTGCCTGTGACACCGGAGTCCTGGGGTCCTGGCGCTGGGACACCCGACAGATGTTTTTC.

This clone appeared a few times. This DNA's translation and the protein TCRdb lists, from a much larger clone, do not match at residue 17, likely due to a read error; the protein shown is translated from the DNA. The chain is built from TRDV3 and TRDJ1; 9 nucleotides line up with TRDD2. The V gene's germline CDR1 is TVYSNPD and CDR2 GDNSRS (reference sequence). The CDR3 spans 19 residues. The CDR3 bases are TGTGCCTTTGGGGCCTTCCTACGTGAGGGCCTGGAGTACACCGATAAACCCATCTTT. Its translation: CAFGAFLREGLEYTDKPIF.

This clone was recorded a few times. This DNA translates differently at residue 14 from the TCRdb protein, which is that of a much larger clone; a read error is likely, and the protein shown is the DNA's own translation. In DNA form, the CDR3 reads TGTGCTCTTGGGGAAGGGGTACCTACGATTGGCTGGGGGGTACTCCCCAGGGGGACCGATAAACTCATCTTT. Amino acid sequence: CALGEGVPTIGWGVLPRGTDKLIF. The chain is built from TRDV1 and TRDJ1; 7 nucleotides agree with TRDD3. The J gene is absent in TCRdb and was assigned here via DNA matching to germline. Germline V CDR1 and CDR2: TSWWSYY, QGS. The CDR3 extends over 24 amino acids. V lost 2 bases, J lost 2 bases, and 32 bases stayed unmatched.

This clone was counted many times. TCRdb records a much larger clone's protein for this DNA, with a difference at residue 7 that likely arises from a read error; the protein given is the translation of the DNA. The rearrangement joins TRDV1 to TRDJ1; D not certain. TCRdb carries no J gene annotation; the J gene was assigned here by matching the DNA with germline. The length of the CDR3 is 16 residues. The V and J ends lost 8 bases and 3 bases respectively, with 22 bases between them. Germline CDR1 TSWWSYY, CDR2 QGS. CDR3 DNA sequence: TGTGCTCTTCTGACCGCAGCAAGGAGTTCGGCCGATAAACTCATCTTT. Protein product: CALLTAARSSADKLIF.

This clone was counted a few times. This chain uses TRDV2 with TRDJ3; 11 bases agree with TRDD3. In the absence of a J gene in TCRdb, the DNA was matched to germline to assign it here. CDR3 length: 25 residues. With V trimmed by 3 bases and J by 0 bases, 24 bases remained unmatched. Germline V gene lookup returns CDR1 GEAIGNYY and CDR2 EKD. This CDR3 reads CACDSPSPGDGGYAHNSWDTRQMFF. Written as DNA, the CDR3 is TGTGCCTGTGACTCGCCTTCCCCCGGGGATGGGGGATACGCGCATAACTCCTGGGACACCCGACAGATGTTTTTC.

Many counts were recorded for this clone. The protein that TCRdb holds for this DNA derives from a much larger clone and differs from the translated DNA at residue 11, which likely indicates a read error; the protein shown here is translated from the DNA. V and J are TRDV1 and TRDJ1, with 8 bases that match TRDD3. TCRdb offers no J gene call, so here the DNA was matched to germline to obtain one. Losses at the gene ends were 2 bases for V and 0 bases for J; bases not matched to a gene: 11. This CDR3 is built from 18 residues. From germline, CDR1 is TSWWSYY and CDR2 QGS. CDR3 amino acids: CALGETKGYVFDTDKLIF. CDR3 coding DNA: TGTGCTCTTGGGGAAACAAAGGGATACGTTTTTGACACCGATAAACTCATCTTT.

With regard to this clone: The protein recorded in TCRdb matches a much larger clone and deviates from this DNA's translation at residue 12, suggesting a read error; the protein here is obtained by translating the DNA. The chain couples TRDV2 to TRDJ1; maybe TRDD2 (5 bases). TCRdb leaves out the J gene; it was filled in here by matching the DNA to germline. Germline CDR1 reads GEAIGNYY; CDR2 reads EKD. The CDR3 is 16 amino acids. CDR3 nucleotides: TGTGCCTGTGACACAGGGCCGAGAACCTACACCGGTAAACTCATCTTT. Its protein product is CACDTGPRTYTGKLIF.

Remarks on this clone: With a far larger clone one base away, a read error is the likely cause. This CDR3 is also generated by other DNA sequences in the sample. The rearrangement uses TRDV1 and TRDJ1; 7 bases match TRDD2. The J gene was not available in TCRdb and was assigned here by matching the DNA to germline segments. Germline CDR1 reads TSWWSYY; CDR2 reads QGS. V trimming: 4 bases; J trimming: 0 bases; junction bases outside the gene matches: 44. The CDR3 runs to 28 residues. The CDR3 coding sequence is TGTGCTCTTGGGGTACCATATAGATTCCTACCATTCCCTACTGGACACATAGCTGGCGGTGAGTACACCGATAAACTCATCTTT. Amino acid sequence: CALGVPYRFLPFPTGHIAGGEYTDKLIF.

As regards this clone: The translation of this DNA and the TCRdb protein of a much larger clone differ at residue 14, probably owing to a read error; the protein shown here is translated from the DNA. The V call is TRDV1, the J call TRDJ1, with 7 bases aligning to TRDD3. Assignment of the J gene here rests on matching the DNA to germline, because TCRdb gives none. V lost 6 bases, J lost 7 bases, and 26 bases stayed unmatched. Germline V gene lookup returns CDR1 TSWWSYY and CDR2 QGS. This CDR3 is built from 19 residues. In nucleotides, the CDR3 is TGTGCTCTTGGTTCTGCGGGTACTGGGGATCCCTCACGAGATGGTAAACTCATCTTT. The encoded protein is CALGSAGTGDPSRDGKLIF.

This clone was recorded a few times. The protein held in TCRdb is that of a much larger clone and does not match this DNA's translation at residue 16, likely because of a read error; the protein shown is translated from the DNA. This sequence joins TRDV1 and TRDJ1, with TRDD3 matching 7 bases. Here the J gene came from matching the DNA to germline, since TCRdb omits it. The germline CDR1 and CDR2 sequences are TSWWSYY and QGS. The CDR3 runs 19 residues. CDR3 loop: CALGGGVLRIRSYTDRLIF. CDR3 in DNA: TGTGCTCTTGGGGGGGGCGTCCTCAGGATACGCTCGTACACCGATAGACTCATCTTT.

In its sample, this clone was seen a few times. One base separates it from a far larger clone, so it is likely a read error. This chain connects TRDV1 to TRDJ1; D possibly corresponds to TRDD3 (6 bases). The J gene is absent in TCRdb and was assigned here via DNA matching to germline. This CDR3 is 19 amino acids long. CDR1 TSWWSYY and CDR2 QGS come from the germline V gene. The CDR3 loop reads CALGELGYFSGARTDKLIF. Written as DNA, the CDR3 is TGTGCTCTTGGAGAACTGGGCTACTTTTCTGGGGCTAGAACCGATAAACTCATCTTT.

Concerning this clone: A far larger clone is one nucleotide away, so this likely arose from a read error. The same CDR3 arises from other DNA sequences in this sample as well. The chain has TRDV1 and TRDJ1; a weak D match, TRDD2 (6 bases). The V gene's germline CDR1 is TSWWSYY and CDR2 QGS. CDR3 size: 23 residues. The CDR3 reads CALGELGFFLPRSRGRYTDKLIF. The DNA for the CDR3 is TGTGCTCTTGGGGAACTAGGATTCTTCCTGCCCAGGTCTCGGGGACGATACACCGATAAGCTCATCTTT.

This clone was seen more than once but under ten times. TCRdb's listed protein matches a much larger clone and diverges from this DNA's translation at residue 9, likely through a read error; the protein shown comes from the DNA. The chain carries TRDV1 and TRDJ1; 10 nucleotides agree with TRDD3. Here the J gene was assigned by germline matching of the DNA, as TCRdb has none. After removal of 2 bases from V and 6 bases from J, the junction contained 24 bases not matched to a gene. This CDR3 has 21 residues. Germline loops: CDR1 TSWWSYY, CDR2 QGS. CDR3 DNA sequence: TGTGCTCTTGGGGAAAAACGGCGTCGTTCTGGGGGATATGAAGGAACTTATAAACTCATCTTT. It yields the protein CALGEKRRRSGGYEGTYKLIF.

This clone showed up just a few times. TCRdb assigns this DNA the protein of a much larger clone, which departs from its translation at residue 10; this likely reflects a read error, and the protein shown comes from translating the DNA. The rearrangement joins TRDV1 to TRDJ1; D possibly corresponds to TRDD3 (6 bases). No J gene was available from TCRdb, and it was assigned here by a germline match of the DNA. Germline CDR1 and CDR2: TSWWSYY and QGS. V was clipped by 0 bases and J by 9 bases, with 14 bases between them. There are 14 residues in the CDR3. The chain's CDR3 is CALGELRGISELIF. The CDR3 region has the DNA TGTGCTCTTGGGGAACTCCGTGGGATAAGCGAACTCATCTTT.

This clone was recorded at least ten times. The CDR3 DNA reads as TGTGCCTGTGACACCAACTGGGGGACTAGCTCCTGGGACACCCGACAGATGTTTTTC. This translates into CACDTNWGTSSWDTRQMFF. The rearrangement joins TRDV2 to TRDJ3; the match to TRDD3 covers 9 bases. Per the germline V gene, CDR1 is GEAIGNYY and CDR2 is EKD. The CDR3 covers 19 residues. The V and J ends lost 0 bases and 0 bases, in that order; junction bases with no gene match: 5.

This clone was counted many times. CDR3 region: CACDTGGPRHTDKLIF. CDR3 coding DNA: TGTGCCTGTGACACCGGGGGGCCTCGTCACACCGATAAACTCATCTTT. V usage is TRDV2 and J usage is TRDJ1; tentatively, D is TRDD3 (5 bases). The J gene, absent from TCRdb, was called here by matching the DNA to germline. V lost 0 bases, J lost 0 bases, and 13 bases lay in between. This CDR3 spans 16 amino acids. Germline loops: CDR1 GEAIGNYY, CDR2 EKD.

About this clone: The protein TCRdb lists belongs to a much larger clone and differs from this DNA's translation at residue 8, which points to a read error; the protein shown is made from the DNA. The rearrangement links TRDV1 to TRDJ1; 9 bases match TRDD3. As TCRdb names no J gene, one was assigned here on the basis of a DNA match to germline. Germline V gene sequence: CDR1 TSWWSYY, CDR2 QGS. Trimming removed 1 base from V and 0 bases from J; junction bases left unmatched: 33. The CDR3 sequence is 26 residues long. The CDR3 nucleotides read TGTGCTCTTGGGGAACCTAGCTCCCCTCTATACTACTCGGGGCTACTGGGGGAACCAAACACCGATAAACTCATCTTT. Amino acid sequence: CALGEPSSPLYYSGLLGEPNTDKLIF.